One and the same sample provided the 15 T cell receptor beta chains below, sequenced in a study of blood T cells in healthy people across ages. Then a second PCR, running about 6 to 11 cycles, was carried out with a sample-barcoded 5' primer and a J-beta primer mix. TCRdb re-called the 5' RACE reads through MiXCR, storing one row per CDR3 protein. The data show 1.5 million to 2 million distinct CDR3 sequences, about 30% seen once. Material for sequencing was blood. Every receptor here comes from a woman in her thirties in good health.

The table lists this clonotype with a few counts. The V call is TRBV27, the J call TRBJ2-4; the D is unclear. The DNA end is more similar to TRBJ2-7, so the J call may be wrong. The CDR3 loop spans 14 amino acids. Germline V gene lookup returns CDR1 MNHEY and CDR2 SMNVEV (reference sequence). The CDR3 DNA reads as TGTGCCACCCACTTCGAAAAACGGACCTACGAGCAGTACTTC. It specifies CATHFEKRTYEQYF.

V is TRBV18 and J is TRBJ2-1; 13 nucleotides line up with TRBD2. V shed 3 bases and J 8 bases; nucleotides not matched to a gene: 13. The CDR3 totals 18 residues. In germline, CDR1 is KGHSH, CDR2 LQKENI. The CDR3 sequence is CASSPGTSGNPLSDEQFF. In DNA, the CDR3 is TGTGCCAGCTCACCTGGGACTAGCGGGAACCCCCTTTCCGATGAGCAGTTCTTC.

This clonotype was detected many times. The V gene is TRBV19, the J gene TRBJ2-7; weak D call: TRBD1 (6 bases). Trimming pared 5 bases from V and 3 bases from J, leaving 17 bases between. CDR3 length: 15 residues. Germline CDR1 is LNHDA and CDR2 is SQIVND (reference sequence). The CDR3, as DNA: TGTGCCAGTAGTCCCCCCGGACAGCCAGACTACGAGCAGTACTTC. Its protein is CASSPPGQPDYEQYF.

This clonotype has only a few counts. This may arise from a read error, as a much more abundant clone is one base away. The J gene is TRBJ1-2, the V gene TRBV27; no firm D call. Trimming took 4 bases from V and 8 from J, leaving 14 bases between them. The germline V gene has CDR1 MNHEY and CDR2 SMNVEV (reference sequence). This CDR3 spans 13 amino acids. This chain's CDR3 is CASSSLGSGGYTF. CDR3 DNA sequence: TGTGCCAGCAGTTCCCTAGGCTCGGGGGGCTACACCTTC.

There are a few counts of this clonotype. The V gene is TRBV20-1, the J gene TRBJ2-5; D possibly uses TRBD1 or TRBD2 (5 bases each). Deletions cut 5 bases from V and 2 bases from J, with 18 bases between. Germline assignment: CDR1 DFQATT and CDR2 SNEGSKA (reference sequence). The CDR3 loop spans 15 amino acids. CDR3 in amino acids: CSARLPGPVQETQYF. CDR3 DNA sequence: TGCAGTGCTCGGCTTCCGGGACCAGTTCAAGAGACCCAGTACTTC.

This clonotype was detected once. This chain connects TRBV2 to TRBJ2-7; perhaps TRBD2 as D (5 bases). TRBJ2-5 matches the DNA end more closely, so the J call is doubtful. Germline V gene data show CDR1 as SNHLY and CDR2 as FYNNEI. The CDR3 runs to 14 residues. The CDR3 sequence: CASNLGLLKETQYF. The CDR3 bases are TGTGCCAGCAATCTCGGACTGCTCAAAGAGACCCAGTACTTC.

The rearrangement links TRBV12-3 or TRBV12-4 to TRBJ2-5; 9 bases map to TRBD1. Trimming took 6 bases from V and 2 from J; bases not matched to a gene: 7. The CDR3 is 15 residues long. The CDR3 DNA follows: TGTGCCAGCAGCAGAGGGACAGGGAAACAAGAGACCCAGTACTTC. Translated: CASSRGTGKQETQYF.

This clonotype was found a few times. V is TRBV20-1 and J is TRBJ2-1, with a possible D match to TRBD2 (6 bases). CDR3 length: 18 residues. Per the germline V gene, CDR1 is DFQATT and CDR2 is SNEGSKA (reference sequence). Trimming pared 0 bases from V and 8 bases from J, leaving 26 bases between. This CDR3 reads CSARESSPLRLVEDEQFF. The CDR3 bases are TGCAGTGCTAGAGAAAGTTCCCCCCTGAGACTAGTAGAAGATGAGCAGTTCTTC.

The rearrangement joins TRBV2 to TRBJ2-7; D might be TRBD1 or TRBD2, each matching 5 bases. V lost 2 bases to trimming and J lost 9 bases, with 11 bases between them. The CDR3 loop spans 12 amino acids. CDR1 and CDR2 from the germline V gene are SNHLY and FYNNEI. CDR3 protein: CASSENRDLQYF. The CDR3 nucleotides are TGTGCCAGCAGTGAAAACCGGGACCTGCAGTACTTC.

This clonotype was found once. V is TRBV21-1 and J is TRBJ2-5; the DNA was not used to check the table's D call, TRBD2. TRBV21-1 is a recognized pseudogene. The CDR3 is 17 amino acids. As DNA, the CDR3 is TGTGCCAGCAGCAAGATGGACCCGGACTTCGATCGGGAGACCCAGTACTTC. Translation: CASSKMDPDFDRETQYF.

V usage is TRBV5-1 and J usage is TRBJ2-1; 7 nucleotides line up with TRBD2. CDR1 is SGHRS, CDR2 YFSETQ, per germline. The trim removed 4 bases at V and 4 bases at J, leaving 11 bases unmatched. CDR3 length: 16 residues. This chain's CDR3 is CASSPGGVGTYNEQFF. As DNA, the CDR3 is TGCGCCAGCAGCCCGGGGGGAGTAGGGACGTACAATGAGCAGTTCTTC.

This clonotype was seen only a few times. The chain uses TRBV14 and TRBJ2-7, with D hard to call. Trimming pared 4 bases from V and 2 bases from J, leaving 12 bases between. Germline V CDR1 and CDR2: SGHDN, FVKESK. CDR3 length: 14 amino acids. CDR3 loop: CASSRSAPAYEQYF. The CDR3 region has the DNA TGTGCCAGCAGCCGGTCAGCACCCGCCTACGAGCAGTACTTC.

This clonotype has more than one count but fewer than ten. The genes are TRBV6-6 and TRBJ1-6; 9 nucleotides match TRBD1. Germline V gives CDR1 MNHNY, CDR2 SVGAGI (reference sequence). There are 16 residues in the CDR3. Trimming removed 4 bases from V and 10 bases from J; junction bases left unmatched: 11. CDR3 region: CASSLNPGQGISPLHF. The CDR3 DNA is TGTGCCAGCAGTTTAAACCCGGGACAGGGAATATCACCCCTCCACTTT.

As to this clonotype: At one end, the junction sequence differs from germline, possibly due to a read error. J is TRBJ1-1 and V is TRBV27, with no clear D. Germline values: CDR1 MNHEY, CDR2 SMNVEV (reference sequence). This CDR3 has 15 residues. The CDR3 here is CASSLNLHGNTAAFF. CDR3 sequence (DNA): TGTGCCAGCAGCTTAAATTTACATGGGAACACTGCAGCTTTCTTT.

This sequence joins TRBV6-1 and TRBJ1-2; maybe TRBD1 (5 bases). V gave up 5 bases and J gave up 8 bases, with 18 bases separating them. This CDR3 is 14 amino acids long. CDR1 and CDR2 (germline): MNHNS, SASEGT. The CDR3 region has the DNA TGTGCCAGCAGTTTAGTAGTCGGGCGGGGCGGCTACACCTTC. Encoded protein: CASSLVVGRGGYTF.